This TCR beta chain was documented in a study of shared clonotypes between healthy human individuals. As originally analysed: Junction-only immunoSEQ data arrived without quality scores, meaning filtering differed. Sequencing used immunoSEQ multiplex PCR; TCRdb keeps in-frame clones, though not all of them. V and J calls and clone size are those listed in that table; D and trimming were worked out from the DNA. The repertoire holds about 2.1 million clones, with about 94% as singletons. This CDR3 spans 14 amino acids. Per the germline V gene, CDR1 is MNHEY and CDR2 is SVGAGI. Trimming took 7 bases from V and 1 from J, leaving 11 bases between them. CD45RO-negative, CCR7-selected cells formed the naive CD8 fraction, which excluded terminally differentiated effector memory CD45RA+ cells.

The rearrangement uses TRBV6-5 and TRBJ1-3; D is undetermined. This TCR was sampled from a man aged 18 to 35 in good health. Some clones in this sample may be carry-over from other donors' samples. Sequenced sample: naive CD8+ T cells from PBMCs. CDR3 sequence (DNA): TGTGCCAGCAAACCAAGCATGTCTGGAAACACCATATATTTT. Translating it yields CASKPSMSGNTIYF.